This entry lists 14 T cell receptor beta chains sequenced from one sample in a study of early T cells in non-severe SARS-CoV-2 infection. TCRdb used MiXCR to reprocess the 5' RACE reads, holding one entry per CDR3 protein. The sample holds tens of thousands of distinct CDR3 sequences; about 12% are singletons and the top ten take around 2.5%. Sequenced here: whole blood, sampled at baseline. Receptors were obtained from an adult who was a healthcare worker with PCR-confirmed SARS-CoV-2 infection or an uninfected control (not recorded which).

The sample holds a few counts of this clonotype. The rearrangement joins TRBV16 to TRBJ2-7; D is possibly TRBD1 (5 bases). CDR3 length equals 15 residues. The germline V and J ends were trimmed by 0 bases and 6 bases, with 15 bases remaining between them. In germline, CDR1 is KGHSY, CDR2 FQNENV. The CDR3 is CASSQSLTGDFEQYF. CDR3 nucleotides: TGTGCCAGCAGCCAATCGTTAACAGGTGACTTCGAGCAGTACTTC.

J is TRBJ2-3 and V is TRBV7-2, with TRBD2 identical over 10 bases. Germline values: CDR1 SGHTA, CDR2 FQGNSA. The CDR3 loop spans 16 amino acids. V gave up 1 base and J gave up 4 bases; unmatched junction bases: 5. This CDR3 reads CASSLDASGSSDTQYF. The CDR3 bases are TGTGCCAGCAGCTTAGATGCTAGCGGGAGTTCAGATACGCAGTATTTT.

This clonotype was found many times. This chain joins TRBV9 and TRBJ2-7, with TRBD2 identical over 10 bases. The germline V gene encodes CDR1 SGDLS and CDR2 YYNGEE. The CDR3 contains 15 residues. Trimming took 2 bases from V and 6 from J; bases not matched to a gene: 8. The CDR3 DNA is TGTGCCAGCAGCGTTGATCCCCTAGCGGGAGTCGAGCAGTACTTC. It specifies CASSVDPLAGVEQYF.

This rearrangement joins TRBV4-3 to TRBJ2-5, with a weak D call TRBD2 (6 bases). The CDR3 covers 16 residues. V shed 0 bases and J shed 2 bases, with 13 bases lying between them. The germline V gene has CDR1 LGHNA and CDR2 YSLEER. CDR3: CASSQDRAGPQETQYF. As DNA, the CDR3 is TGCGCCAGCAGCCAAGATAGGGCGGGACCTCAAGAGACCCAGTACTTC.

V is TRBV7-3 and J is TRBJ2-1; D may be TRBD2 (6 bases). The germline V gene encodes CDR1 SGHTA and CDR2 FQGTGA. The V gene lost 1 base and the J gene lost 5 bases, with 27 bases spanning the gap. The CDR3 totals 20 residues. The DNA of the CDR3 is TGTGCCAGCAGCTTAATCGCGGGGATAAGCGGGTGGGCCAGAGACAATGAGCAGTTCTTC. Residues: CASSLIAGISGWARDNEQFF. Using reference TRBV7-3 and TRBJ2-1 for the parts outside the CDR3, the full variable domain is GAGVSQTPSNKVTEKGKYVELRCDPISGHTALYWYRQSLGQGPEFLIYFQGTGAADDSGLPNDRFFAVRPEGSVSTLKIQRTERGDSAVYLCASSLIAGISGWARDNEQFFGPGTRLTVL.

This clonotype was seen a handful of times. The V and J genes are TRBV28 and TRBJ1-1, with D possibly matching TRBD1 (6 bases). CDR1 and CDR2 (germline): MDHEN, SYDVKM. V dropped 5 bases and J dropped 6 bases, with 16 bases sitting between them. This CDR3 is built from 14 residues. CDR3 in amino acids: CASSRGGRHAEAFF. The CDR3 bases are TGTGCCAGCAGTCGGGGGGGGCGACACGCTGAAGCTTTCTTT.

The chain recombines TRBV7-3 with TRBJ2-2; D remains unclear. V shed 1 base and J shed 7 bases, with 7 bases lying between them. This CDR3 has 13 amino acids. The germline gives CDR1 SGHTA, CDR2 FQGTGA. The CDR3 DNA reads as TGTGCCAGCAGCTTAAGTAGTGTCGGGGAGCTGTTTTTT. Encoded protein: CASSLSSVGELFF.

The CDR3 DNA reads as TGCGCCAGCAGTGAGCAGGGCGGGAGTGGTGAGCAGTTCTTC. It codes for CASSEQGGSGEQFF. The chain employs TRBV10-2 and TRBJ2-1; TRBD2 aligns across 7 bases. Germline CDR1 WSHSY, CDR2 SAAADI. This CDR3 has 14 residues. Trimming took 2 bases from V and 9 from J; bases not matched to a gene: 7.

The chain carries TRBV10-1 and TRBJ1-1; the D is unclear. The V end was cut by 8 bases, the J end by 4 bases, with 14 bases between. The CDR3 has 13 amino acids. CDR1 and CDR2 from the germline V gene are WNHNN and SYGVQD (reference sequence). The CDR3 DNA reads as TGCGCCAGCGGAGACCCCGGGTCCACTGAAGCTTTCTTT. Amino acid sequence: CASGDPGSTEAFF.

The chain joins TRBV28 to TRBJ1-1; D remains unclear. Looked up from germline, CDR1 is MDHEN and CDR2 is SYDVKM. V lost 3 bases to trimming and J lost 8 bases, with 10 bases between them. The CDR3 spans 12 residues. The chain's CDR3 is CASSLVKTEAFF. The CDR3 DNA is TGTGCCAGCAGTTTGGTGAAGACAGAAGCTTTCTTT.

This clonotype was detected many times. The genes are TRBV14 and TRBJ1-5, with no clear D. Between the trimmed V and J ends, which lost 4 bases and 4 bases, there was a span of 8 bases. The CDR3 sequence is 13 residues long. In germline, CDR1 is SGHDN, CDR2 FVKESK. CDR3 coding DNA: TGTGCCAGCAGCCTCACGCGGAATCAGCCCCAGCATTTT. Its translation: CASSLTRNQPQHF.

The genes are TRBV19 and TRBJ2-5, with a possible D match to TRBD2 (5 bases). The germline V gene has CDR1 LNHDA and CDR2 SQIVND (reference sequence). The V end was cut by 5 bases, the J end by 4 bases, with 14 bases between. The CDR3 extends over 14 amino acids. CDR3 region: CASSRGPRIETQYF. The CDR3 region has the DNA TGTGCCAGTAGTCGAGGGCCTAGGATAGAGACCCAGTACTTC.

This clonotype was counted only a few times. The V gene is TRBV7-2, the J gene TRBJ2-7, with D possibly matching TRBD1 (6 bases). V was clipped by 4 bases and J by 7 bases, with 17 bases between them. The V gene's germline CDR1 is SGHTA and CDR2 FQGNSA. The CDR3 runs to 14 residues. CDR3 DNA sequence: TGTGCCAGCAGCTCGGCAGGGGACATGAAGGAGCAGTACTTC. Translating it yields CASSSAGDMKEQYF.

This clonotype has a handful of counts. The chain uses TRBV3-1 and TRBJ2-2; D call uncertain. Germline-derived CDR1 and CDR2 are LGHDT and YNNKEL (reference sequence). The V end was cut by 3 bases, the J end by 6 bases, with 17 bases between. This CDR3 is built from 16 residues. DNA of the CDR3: TGTGCCAGCAGCCACCCACCCGAGGATATACCCGGGGAGCTGTTTTTT. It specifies CASSHPPEDIPGELFF. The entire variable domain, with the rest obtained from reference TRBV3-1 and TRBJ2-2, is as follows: DTAVSQTPKYLVTQMGNDKSIKCEQNLGHDTMYWYKQDSKKFLKIMFSYNNKELIINETVPNRFSPKSPDKAHLNLHINSLELGDSAVYFCASSHPPEDIPGELFFGEGSRLTVL.